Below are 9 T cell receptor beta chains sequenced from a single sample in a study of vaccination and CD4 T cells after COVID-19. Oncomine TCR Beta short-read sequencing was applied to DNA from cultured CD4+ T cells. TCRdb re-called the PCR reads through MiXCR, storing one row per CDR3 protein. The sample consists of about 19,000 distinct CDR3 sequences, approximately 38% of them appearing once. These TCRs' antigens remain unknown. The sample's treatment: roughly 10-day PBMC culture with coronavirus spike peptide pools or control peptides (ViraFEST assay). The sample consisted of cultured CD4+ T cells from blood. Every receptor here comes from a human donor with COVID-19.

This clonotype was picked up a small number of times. CDR3 in amino acids: CASTRDSLYNSPLHF. CDR3 in DNA: TGTGCCAGCACCCGCGACAGTCTTTATAATTCACCCCTCCACTTT. The chain carries TRBV6-1 and TRBJ1-6; D possibly corresponds to TRBD1 (5 bases). Between the trimmed V and J ends, which lost 7 bases and 4 bases, there was a span of 14 bases. The germline gives CDR1 MNHNS, CDR2 SASEGT. This CDR3 is 15 amino acids long.

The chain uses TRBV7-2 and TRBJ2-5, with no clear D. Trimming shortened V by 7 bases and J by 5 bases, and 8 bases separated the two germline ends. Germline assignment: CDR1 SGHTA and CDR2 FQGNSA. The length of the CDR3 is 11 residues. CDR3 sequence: CASTNSETQYF. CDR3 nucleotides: TGTGCCAGCACCAATTCGGAGACCCAGTACTTC.

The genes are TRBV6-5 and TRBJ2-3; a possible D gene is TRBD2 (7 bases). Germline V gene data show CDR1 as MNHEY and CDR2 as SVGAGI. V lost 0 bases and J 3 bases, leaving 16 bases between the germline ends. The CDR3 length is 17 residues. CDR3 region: CASSYSRGGGGTDTQYF. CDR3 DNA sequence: TGTGCCAGCAGTTACTCTAGGGGGGGGGGCGGGACAGATACGCAGTATTTT.

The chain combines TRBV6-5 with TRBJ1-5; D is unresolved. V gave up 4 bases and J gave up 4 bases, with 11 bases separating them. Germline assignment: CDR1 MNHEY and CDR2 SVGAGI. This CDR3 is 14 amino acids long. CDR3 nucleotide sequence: TGTGCCAGCAGTTTTACGAAGGAGAATCAGCCCCAGCATTTT. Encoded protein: CASSFTKENQPQHF.

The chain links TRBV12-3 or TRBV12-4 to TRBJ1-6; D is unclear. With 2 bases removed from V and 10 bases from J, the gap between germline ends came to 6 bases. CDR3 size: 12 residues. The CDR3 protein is CASSLFASPLHF. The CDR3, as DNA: TGTGCCAGCAGTTTATTTGCCTCACCCCTCCACTTT.

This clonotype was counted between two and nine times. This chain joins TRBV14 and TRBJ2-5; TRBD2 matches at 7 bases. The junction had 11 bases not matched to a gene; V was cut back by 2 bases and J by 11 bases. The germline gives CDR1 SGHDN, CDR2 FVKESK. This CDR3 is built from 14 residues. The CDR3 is CASSQKWRGTPQYF. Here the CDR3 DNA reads TGTGCCAGCAGCCAAAAATGGCGGGGGACCCCTCAGTACTTC. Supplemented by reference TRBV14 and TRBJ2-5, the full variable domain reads EAGVTQFPSHSVIEKGQTVTLRCDPISGHDNLYWYRRVMGKEIKFLLHFVKESKQDESGMPNNRFLAERTGGTYSTLKVQPAELEDSGVYFCASSQKWRGTPQYFGPGTRLLVL.

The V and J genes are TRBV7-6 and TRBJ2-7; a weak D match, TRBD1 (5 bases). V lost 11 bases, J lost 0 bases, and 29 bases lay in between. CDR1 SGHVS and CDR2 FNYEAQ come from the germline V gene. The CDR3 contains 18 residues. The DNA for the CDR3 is TGTGCCTGCTCAATCGAACCACAGGTCGGGCTCAGCTCCTACGAGCAGTACTTC. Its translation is CACSIEPQVGLSSYEQYF.

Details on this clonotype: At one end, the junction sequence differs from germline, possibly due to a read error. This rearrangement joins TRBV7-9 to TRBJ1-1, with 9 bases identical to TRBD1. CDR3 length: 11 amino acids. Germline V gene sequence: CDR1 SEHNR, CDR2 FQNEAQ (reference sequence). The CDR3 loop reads CASSLGQGETF. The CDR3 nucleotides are TGTGCCAGCAGCTTAGGACAGGGGGAGACCTTT.

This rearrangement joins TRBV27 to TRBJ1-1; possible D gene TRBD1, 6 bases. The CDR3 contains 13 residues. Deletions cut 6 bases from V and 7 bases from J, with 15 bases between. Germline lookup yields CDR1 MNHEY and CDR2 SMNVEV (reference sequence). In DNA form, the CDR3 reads TGTGCCAGCAGACCTGCGGACAGCCGTGAAGCTTTCTTT. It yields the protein CASRPADSREAFF.